The T cell receptor (beta chain) described here comes from a study of T cells after yellow fever vaccination (dated 2019 in TCRdb). Turning to the overall study: Libraries from fractions with low cell numbers were prepared with the SMART-Seq v4 Ultra Low Input RNA kit. Blood samples were taken at several timepoints before and after primary and secondary immunization, and bulk PBMC replicates and cell subsets were isolated. The cohort comprised two healthy male donors, one aged 18 to 30 and one aged 30 to 40 years. Bulk TCR alpha and beta repertoires were sequenced longitudinally to track T-cell clones before and after primary and booster YFV17D yellow fever vaccination. Overall study outcomes, separate from this receptor: A small fraction of clonotypes appeared in both the CD4 and CD8 compartments, likely as a result of convergent recombination. Computational filtering was needed because FACS-sorted repertoires could contain abundant contaminating clonotypes from the bulk population. The secondary T-cell response was weaker than the primary response but faster, peaking on day 5 instead of day 15. Because only two donors were included in the study, the extent to which the findings can be generalized is limited. Most clones expanded after primary vaccination were re-detected after the booster (96% of CD4 and approximately 89% of CD8), suggesting broad memory maintenance.

The treatment or condition label for this specimen denotes: live attenuated yellow fever vaccine strain. A standard Ficoll-Paque protocol was used to isolate PBMCs from peripheral blood. Dynabeads CD4 and CD8 positive selection kits were used to isolate CD4 and CD8 T-cell fractions. TriZol was used to extract RNA from bulk PBMCs, CD4 and CD8 fractions, and dextramer-positive and dextramer-negative fractions. TCR cDNA was synthesized by 5'RACE template switching, through which a universal primer site and unique molecular identifiers were introduced. Priming of cDNA synthesis was performed from both the TCR alpha and TCR beta constant segments. Libraries were amplified in two PCR steps, with sample barcodes and sequencing adapters added in the second step. Sequencing of libraries was done on Illumina HiSeq 2500 (2x100 bp) or NovaSeq (2x150 bp). In the paper's pipeline: MIGEC was used to demultiplex reads and collapse the reads into UMI consensus sequences, and MiXCR was used for V(D)J alignment. Vaccine-responding clonotypes were identified with edgeR using replicate PBMC samples, with FDR below 0.01 and a log2 fold change above 5 up to day 15 being required. Bulk clonotypes were assigned CD4 or CD8 identity according to which sequenced CD4 or CD8 repertoire held them at higher abundance. TCRdb reprocessing: public reads trimmed at Q25 with fastp, clones called with MiXCR, in-frame beta chains kept. Entries are consolidated by CDR3 protein sequence, retaining the most common genes and DNA. TCRdb, not the authors, supplied the V and J calls. The sample table holds approximately 250,000 distinct CDR3 sequences, of which roughly 6.3% were seen once. The ten largest clones take up around 1.1% of the sample.

This clonotype was seen ten or more times. The antigen it binds to is not known. Base qualities are not recorded, but no much larger clone differs from it by a single base. The CDR3 has 15 amino acids, counting the end cysteine and phenylalanine. The kept DNA is CDR3 alone, 45 bases in frame from the first base. Based on the germline V gene, the CDR1 and CDR2 sequences are SQVTM and ANQGSEA. Trimming at the junction amounts to 4 bases on V and 0 bases on J, and the germline ends lie 13 bases apart. The specimen comprised CD4+ T cells sorted from PBMCs, sampled on the day of the yellow fever booster vaccination. The receptor was isolated from a man under 40 who received the YFV17D yellow fever vaccine. In this chain, TRBV29-1 is recombined with TRBJ1-3, with the D gene not clear enough to name. The DNA reads TGCAGCGTTGCGTCCGGTGGCAACTCTGGAAACACCATATATTTT. This is translated as CSVASGGNSGNTIYF.